The 6 T cell receptor beta chains listed next were all sequenced from one sample in a study of blood T cell repertoires in COVID-19. Generated by immunoSEQ multiplex PCR, the TCRdb table keeps only in-frame clones and is missing some. Of 200,000 to 300,000 clones listed, 86% are singletons. Sequenced: peripheral blood. These receptors were collected from a man aged 25 to 40 with active or convalescent COVID-19.

V gene TRBV19 combines with J gene TRBJ2-7; 10 positions agree with TRBD2. Losses at the gene ends were 4 bases for V and 2 bases for J; bases not matched to a gene: 2. The CDR3 runs 14 residues. The germline V gene has CDR1 LNHDA and CDR2 SQIVND (reference sequence). The CDR3 DNA reads as TGTGCCAGTAGTACCACTAGCGGGGCCTACGAGCAGTACTTC. Translation gives CASSTTSGAYEQYF.

V gene TRBV6-6 combines with J gene TRBJ1-4; 7 bases fit TRBD1. In germline, CDR1 is MNHNY, CDR2 SVGAGI (reference sequence). The CDR3 length is 15 residues. V shed 5 bases, J shed 7 bases, and the junction held 10 bases outside the gene matches. The CDR3, as DNA: TGTGCCAGCAGTCCCGAGACAGGGTGGGTTGAAAAACTGTTTTTT. Translating gives CASSPETGWVEKLFF.

The J gene is TRBJ1-2, the V gene TRBV11-2, with D tentatively TRBD1 (5 bases). This CDR3 is 13 amino acids long. Trimming pared 3 bases from V and 6 bases from J, leaving 11 bases between. Germline V gene data show CDR1 as SGHAT and CDR2 as FQNNGV. The CDR3 sequence: CASSLGLSDGYTF. The CDR3 DNA follows: TGTGCCAGCAGCTTGGGACTAAGTGATGGCTACACCTTC.

The J gene is TRBJ1-5, the V gene TRBV7-8; D uncertain. Germline loops: CDR1 SGHVS, CDR2 FQNEAQ. The length of the CDR3 is 15 residues. Between the trimmed V and J ends, which lost 1 base and 5 bases, there was a span of 12 bases. The CDR3 here is CASSLDSREDQPQHF. In DNA, the CDR3 is TGTGCCAGCAGCTTAGATTCAAGGGAGGATCAGCCCCAGCATTTT.

The V call is TRBV7-3, the J call TRBJ2-2; TRBD2 aligns across 15 bases. The V gene end was trimmed by 4 bases and the J gene end by 5 bases; junction bases not matched to a gene: 8. Germline CDR1 SGHTA, CDR2 FQGTGA. This CDR3 has 18 residues. The CDR3 DNA follows: TGTGCCAGCAGCTCGGGACTAGCGGGGGGCCTTGGGACCGGGGAGCTGTTTTTT. This sequence encodes CASSSGLAGGLGTGELFF.

J is TRBJ1-3 and V is TRBV9; 8 nucleotides match TRBD1. CDR3 length: 15 amino acids. J was trimmed by 3 bases and V by 3 bases; bases with no gene match: 5. Germline V gives CDR1 SGDLS, CDR2 YYNGEE. CDR3 DNA: TGTGCCAGCAGCGAGACAGGGGATCTTGGAAACACCATATATTTT. Translated: CASSETGDLGNTIYF.